This TCR beta chain was obtained from a study of immune characterization of retroperitoneal liposarcoma. The CDR3 consists of 13 residues. In germline, CDR1 is MNHNS, CDR2 SASEGT. TCRdb fed the PCR reads into MiXCR, producing one record per CDR3 protein. The repertoire holds around 1,700 distinct CDR3 sequences, under 65% seen once, with 10% to 13% in the top ten. Within the sample, this clonotype is large. This chain uses TRBV6-1 with TRBJ2-5, with a possible D match to TRBD2 (6 bases). The DNA matches TRBJ2-1 better at its end, which makes the J call doubtful. The sample comprised tumor tissue. The sequence was obtained from a male donor with retroperitoneal liposarcoma. This CDR3 is CASSEREQETQFF. The CDR3 coding sequence is TGTGCCAGCAGTGAACGGGAGCAAGAGACCCAGTTCTTC.